This T cell receptor (beta chain) appears in the sequencing data of a study of blood T cells in healthy people across ages. Broader study findings: When one million T cells were used, diversity estimates were thought to be underestimates.

To note about this clonotype: The target antigen is unknown.

Combining a sample-barcoded 5' primer with a J-beta primer mix, a second PCR ran for roughly 7 to 12 cycles. TCRdb used MiXCR to reprocess the 5' RACE reads, holding one entry per CDR3 protein. The profile covers hundreds of thousands of distinct CDR3 sequences, with roughly 20% appearing a single time and 3% to 4.5% taken by the ten largest. Germline V gene data show CDR1 as MNHEY and CDR2 as SMNVEV (reference sequence). Losses at the gene ends were 2 bases for V and 3 bases for J; bases not matched to a gene: 6. The CDR3 runs to 15 residues. The sample comprised blood. The chain has TRBV27 and TRBJ2-7; 8 bases fit TRBD2. This receptor was identified in a man in his 70s in good health. CDR3 coding DNA: TGTGCCAGCAGTTTAAGCGGGAGTGGAGTCTACGAGCAGTACTTC. This translates into CASSLSGSGVYEQYF.